This T cell receptor (beta chain) was identified during a study of control samples from healthy donors and cancer patients (dated by TCRdb to 2020 to 2021). This clone is a singleton in its sample. Its cognate antigen has yet to be identified. No much larger clone exists at a distance of one base, and base qualities are not known. Receptors were amplified or captured by the immunoSEQ multiplex PCR assay. Held by TCRdb, this immuneACCESS table contains in-frame sequences only and omits some clones. Under half of the omission traces to an unresolved V gene where checked; the cause of the rest is unknown. The sample table contains approximately 90,000 clones; only one count was recorded for 84% of them. The ten largest account for around 40% of the sample. The specimen sequenced was PBMCs. The receptor's source is a man in his sixties or seventies with lung cancer.

CDR3 loop: CASSKGGHEQYF. The sequenced DNA is TGTGCCAGCAGCAAGGGGGGCCACGAGCAGTACTTC. The chain joins TRBV21-1 to TRBJ2-7. TRBV21-1 corresponds to a pseudogene. Including the terminal cysteine and phenylalanine, the CDR3 comprises 12 residues. Kept here is only the CDR3 DNA, which spans 36 bases and is read in frame from base 1.